These 16 T cell receptor beta chains originate from one sample sequenced in a study of shared clonotypes between healthy human individuals. Sequenced by immunoSEQ multiplex PCR; TCRdb stores in-frame clones only, minus some. The repertoire has about 680,000 clones, approximately 73% of them found once; the top ten carry roughly 1.9%. The sample taken for sequencing was memory CD4+ T cells sorted from blood. Regarding subset: CD45RA-negative fraction. The receptors here all came from a woman in her twenties or thirties in good health.

This clone showed up just once. The gene calls are TRBV7-2 and TRBJ2-7; TRBD1 might be the D (5 bases). CDR1 is SGHTA, CDR2 FQGNSA, per germline. The CDR3 has 15 amino acids. V was trimmed by 0 bases and J by 1 base, leaving 10 bases between them. The CDR3 nucleotides read TGTGCCAGCAGCTTAGCCCAAGGGGTATCCTACGAGCAGTACTTC. Translating gives CASSLAQGVSYEQYF.

This chain joins TRBV29-1 and TRBJ2-5, with D perhaps matching TRBD1 (5 bases). V was clipped by 7 bases and J by 4 bases, with 19 bases between them. CDR1 SQVTM and CDR2 ANQGSEA come from the germline V gene. There are 14 residues in the CDR3. The CDR3 DNA is TGCAGCGCTGCAGGCAGTGGGGCCCGAGAGACCCAGTACTTC. This gives the protein CSAAGSGARETQYF. Combining the CDR3 with reference TRBV29-1 and TRBJ2-5 gives the whole variable domain SAVISQKPSRDICQRGTSLTIQCQVDSQVTMMFWYRQQPGQSLTLIATANQGSEATYESGFVIDKFPISRPNLTFSTLTVSNMSPEDSSIYLCSAAGSGARETQYFGPGTRLLVL.

The chain joins TRBV18 to TRBJ2-7; TRBD2 matches 11 bases. Germline CDR1 and CDR2: KGHSH and LQKENI. Trimming took 5 bases from V and 4 from J; bases not matched to a gene: 4. This CDR3 is built from 14 residues. CDR3 nucleotide sequence: TGTGCCAGCTCAACGACTAGCGGGGATTACGAGCAGTACTTC. As protein: CASSTTSGDYEQYF.

A few counts support this clone. The V gene is TRBV30, the J gene TRBJ1-5; D might be TRBD1 (6 bases). CDR1 and CDR2 (germline): GTSNPN, SVGIG (reference sequence). This CDR3 contains 16 residues. Trimming left V 2 bases short and J 0 bases short, with 14 bases between. CDR3 in DNA: TGTGCCTGGAGTTGGGGGGGGCTTTATAGCAATCAGCCCCAGCATTTT. Encoded protein: CAWSWGGLYSNQPQHF.

The J gene is TRBJ2-1, the V gene TRBV23-1; no definite D call. TRBV23-1 is assigned to the ORF class and has an uncertain function. Trimming left V 0 bases short and J 2 bases short, with 8 bases between. This CDR3 comprises 15 residues. The CDR3, as DNA: TGCGCCAGCAGTCAATCCGACAATACCTACAATGAGCAGTTCTTC. Translation: CASSQSDNTYNEQFF.

The V call is TRBV11-2, the J call TRBJ2-7; a weak D match, TRBD2 (6 bases). This CDR3 comprises 14 residues. Trimming took off 6 bases at V and 1 base at J, with 13 bases between the two ends. Germline V gives CDR1 SGHAT, CDR2 FQNNGV. The CDR3 reads CASSHPAGSYEQYF. The CDR3 DNA follows: TGTGCCAGCAGTCACCCTGCGGGATCCTACGAGCAGTACTTC.

The gene calls are TRBV5-1 and TRBJ2-1; 10 nucleotides match TRBD2. The CDR3 runs to 17 residues. V was pared by 0 bases and J by 3 bases, with 6 bases of the junction left unmatched. In germline, CDR1 is SGHRS, CDR2 YFSETQ. The CDR3 is CASSLGIRTSGYNEQFF. DNA for the CDR3: TGCGCCAGCAGCTTGGGGATCAGGACTAGCGGCTACAATGAGCAGTTCTTC.

The gene calls are TRBV5-4 and TRBJ2-5, with a weak D call TRBD2 (5 bases). The CDR3 runs 15 residues. The germline V gene encodes CDR1 SGHNT and CDR2 YYREEE (reference sequence). With 3 bases removed from V and 5 bases from J, the gap between germline ends came to 17 bases. The CDR3 DNA reads TGTGCCAGCAGCTCTCAAGAGGGAAATTTGGAGACCCAGTACTTC. Translation gives CASSSQEGNLETQYF.

The sample holds a few counts of this clone. The CDR3 reads CASSLPSPANTEAFF. As DNA, the CDR3 is TGCGCCAGCAGCTTACCGAGTCCCGCGAACACTGAAGCTTTCTTT. This rearrangement joins TRBV5-1 to TRBJ1-1; D not certain. The CDR3 is 15 amino acids. CDR1 is SGHRS, CDR2 YFSETQ, per germline. Trimming pared 2 bases from V and 1 base from J, leaving 12 bases between.

The chain couples TRBV5-8 to TRBJ1-1; 12 positions match TRBD1. CDR1 is SGHTS, CDR2 YDEGEE, per germline. V shed 4 bases and J 3 bases; nucleotides not matched to a gene: 7. The CDR3 runs to 16 residues. The CDR3 sequence: CASSHRDRGRDTEAFF. The CDR3 nucleotides read TGTGCCAGCAGCCACCGGGACAGGGGGCGCGACACTGAAGCTTTCTTT.

This clone came up once. This rearrangement joins TRBV6-1 to TRBJ1-2; D gene ambiguous. Trimming took off 0 bases at V and 3 bases at J, with 8 bases between the two ends. There are 14 residues in the CDR3. Per germline, CDR1 MNHNS and CDR2 SASEGT. DNA of the CDR3: TGTGCCAGCAGTGAAGCTGGGTTGTACTATGGCTACACCTTC. Its translation: CASSEAGLYYGYTF.

The sample holds a few counts of this clone. Written as DNA, the CDR3 is TGTGCCACCTCTTACGGGGCGGGCGGCTACACCTTC. Encoded protein: CATSYGAGGYTF. The chain combines TRBV25-1 with TRBJ1-2, with D possibly being TRBD1 (5 bases). V dropped 10 bases and J dropped 8 bases, with 17 bases sitting between them. CDR3 length: 12 amino acids. CDR1 MGHDK and CDR2 SYGVNS come from the germline V gene.

This clone was seen a handful of times. The chain uses TRBV4-1 and TRBJ2-1, with 12 bases lining up with TRBD2. This CDR3 is 15 amino acids long. The germline V gene has CDR1 MGHRA and CDR2 YSYEKL. V shed 1 base and J 8 bases; nucleotides not matched to a gene: 3. In DNA, the CDR3 is TGCGCCAGCAGCCAAGGTTCTAGCGGGAGGGATGAGCAGTTCTTC. Translating gives CASSQGSSGRDEQFF.

A few counts support this clone. The chain is built from TRBV19 and TRBJ2-7; D is possibly TRBD2 (5 bases). The CDR3 extends over 17 amino acids. Germline assignment: CDR1 LNHDA and CDR2 SQIVND (reference sequence). Trimming removed 1 base at V and 0 bases at J, with 16 bases between. CDR3 coding DNA: TGTGCCAGTAGTATAGTAGGGATTCCGGGAAGCTCCTACGAGCAGTACTTC. Translation gives CASSIVGIPGSSYEQYF.

J is TRBJ2-1 and V is TRBV7-6; 8 nucleotides match TRBD2. The junction had 11 bases not matched to a gene; V was cut back by 5 bases and J by 5 bases. CDR3 length equals 16 residues. Per the germline V gene, CDR1 is SGHVS and CDR2 is FNYEAQ. The CDR3 region is CASSVFTGGVNNEQFF. As DNA, the CDR3 is TGTGCCAGCAGCGTCTTCACGGGAGGGGTGAACAATGAGCAGTTCTTC.

Only a few counts were recorded for this clone. The V call is TRBV6-1, the J call TRBJ2-7; 10 nucleotides line up with TRBD2. After removal of 5 bases from V and 2 bases from J, the junction contained 6 bases not matched to a gene. This CDR3 region has 15 residues. Germline V lookup: CDR1 MNHNS, CDR2 SASEGT. CDR3 DNA sequence: TGTGCCAGCAGTATGGCTAGCGGGGGAACCTACGAGCAGTACTTC. It yields the protein CASSMASGGTYEQYF.